Following are 18 T cell receptor beta chains from one sample sequenced in a study of T cell repertoires in cytomegalovirus infection. The antigens these receptors bind are not known. TCRdb re-analysed the reads in MiXCR, keeping a single row per CDR3 protein. Among 380,000 or so distinct CDR3 sequences listed, about 32% were seen once. Sequencing used cultured PBMCs, obtained from culture after CMV antigen stimulation. The receptor set was obtained from a human donor in good health (CMV status not recorded). Some clones in this sample may be carry-over from other donors' samples.

This chain connects TRBV12-3 or TRBV12-4 to TRBJ1-1; no clear D. The V and J ends lost 8 bases and 2 bases respectively, with 12 bases between them. This CDR3 has 13 residues. This chain's CDR3 is CASSLWRNTEAFF. Here the CDR3 DNA reads TGTGCCAGCTCCCTTTGGCGCAACACTGAAGCTTTCTTT.

This chain joins TRBV18 and TRBJ2-5; D perhaps matches TRBD2 (6 bases). Germline CDR1 reads KGHSH; CDR2 reads LQKENI. CDR3 length: 13 amino acids. Trimming took 3 bases from V and 4 from J, leaving 9 bases between them. CDR3 loop: CASSPPGLETQYF. The CDR3 bases are TGTGCCAGCTCACCGCCGGGACTAGAGACCCAGTACTTC.

This chain links TRBV11-2 with TRBJ2-1; 8 nucleotides match TRBD2. Trimming took 5 bases from V and 6 from J; bases not matched to a gene: 9. The CDR3 totals 15 residues. Looked up from germline, CDR1 is SGHAT and CDR2 is FQNNGV. The CDR3 DNA is TGTGCCAGCAGCCCCGGACTAGCCTCCCGCAATGAGCAGTTCTTC. Its translation is CASSPGLASRNEQFF.

Only one count was recorded for this clonotype. The chain links TRBV2 to TRBJ2-5, with TRBD2 matching 8 bases. CDR3 length: 15 residues. The V segment lost 2 bases and the J segment 5 bases; nucleotides outside the gene matches: 7. Germline CDR1 reads SNHLY; CDR2 reads FYNNEI. The CDR3 reads CASSETPGLGETQYF. Written as DNA, the CDR3 is TGTGCCAGCAGTGAAACACCGGGACTAGGCGAGACCCAGTACTTC.

This chain uses TRBV7-6 with TRBJ2-5; TRBD1 matches 9 bases. CDR3 length equals 16 residues. Trimming cost V 5 bases and J 2 bases; bases outside gene matches: 9. The germline gives CDR1 SGHVS, CDR2 FNYEAQ. The CDR3 region is CASSTPDRGDQETQYF. CDR3 nucleotide sequence: TGTGCCAGCAGCACCCCGGACAGGGGAGATCAAGAGACCCAGTACTTC.

The V and J genes are TRBV6-2 or TRBV6-3 and TRBJ2-7; 9 bases match TRBD2. Germline V lookup: CDR1 MNHEY, CDR2 SVGEGT. CDR3 size: 14 residues. Trimming at V came to 8 bases and at J to 6 bases, leaving 11 bases not matched to a gene. In DNA, the CDR3 is TGTGCCAGCGGAAGGGAACTAGCGGGTGGCGAGCAGTACGTC. This encodes CASGRELAGGEQYV.

V usage is TRBV28 and J usage is TRBJ1-1, with D hard to call. Germline V gene data show CDR1 as MDHEN and CDR2 as SYDVKM. The CDR3 runs 12 residues. V was cut by 1 base and J by 10 bases, with 10 bases left in between. CDR3 amino acids: CASSLSGFVAFF. The CDR3 DNA is TGTGCCAGCAGTTTATCTGGGTTCGTAGCTTTCTTT. Drawing the rest from reference TRBV28 and TRBJ1-1, the complete variable domain is DVKVTQSSRYLVKRTGEKVFLECVQDMDHENMFWYRQDPGLGLRLIYFSYDVKMKEKGDIPEGYSVSREKKERFSLILESASTNQTSMYLCASSLSGFVAFFGQGTRLTVV.

There are many counts of this clonotype. V and J are TRBV7-2 and TRBJ2-1; 12 nucleotides match TRBD2. J was trimmed by 1 base and V by 5 bases; bases with no gene match: 6. Germline CDR1 is SGHTA and CDR2 is FQGNSA. This CDR3 region has 17 residues. The CDR3 DNA reads as TGTGCCAGCAGCCGTAAAGGACTAGCGGGATCCTACAATGAGCAGTTCTTC. Protein: CASSRKGLAGSYNEQFF.

This clonotype was recorded a few times. One end of the junction varies from germline; a read error may be responsible. This rearrangement joins TRBV7-7 to TRBJ2-1; 7 bases map to TRBD1. The CDR3 length is 14 residues. Germline CDR1 and CDR2: SSHAT and FNYEAQ (reference sequence). CDR3 in DNA: TGTGCTAGCAGCTTAGACAGGGCTTCTGATGAGCAGTTCTTC. Residues: CASSLDRASDEQFF.

This clonotype was counted ten times or more. The chain has TRBV7-2 and TRBJ1-4; 11 bases fit TRBD1. CDR3 length equals 14 residues. The J segment lost 8 bases and the V segment lost 5 bases, leaving 4 bases of the junction unmatched. CDR1 SGHTA and CDR2 FQGNSA come from the germline V gene. The CDR3 DNA reads TGTGCCAGCAGCGCGGACAGGGGGCTCGAAAAACTGTTTTTT. Translated: CASSADRGLEKLFF.

Of note for this clonotype: A much more abundant neighbour one base away suggests this may be a read error. The chain has TRBV11-2 and TRBJ2-1, with a tentative D call TRBD2 (8 bases). The CDR3 contains 15 residues. Germline CDR1 and CDR2: SGHAT and FQNNGV. This chain's CDR3 is CASSLVREGAIEPFF. The CDR3 nucleotides are TGTGCCAGCAGCTTAGTTCGGGAGGGGGCAATCGAGCCGTTCTTC.

The chain uses TRBV30 and TRBJ1-6; TRBD1 matches at 7 bases. CDR1 GTSNPN and CDR2 SVGIG come from the germline V gene (reference sequence). V was pared by 4 bases and J by 7 bases, with 4 bases of the junction left unmatched. The CDR3 is made up of 13 amino acids. The CDR3 reads CAWTGTANSPLHF. The CDR3 bases are TGTGCCTGGACCGGGACAGCAAATTCACCCCTCCACTTT.

The gene calls are TRBV4-2 and TRBJ1-1; TRBD1 matches 7 bases. Trimming took 2 bases from V and 0 from J; bases not matched to a gene: 6. This CDR3 comprises 16 residues. The V gene's germline CDR1 is LGHNA and CDR2 YNFKEQ. Here the CDR3 DNA reads TGTGCCAGCAGCCAATGGACAGGAACTATGAACACTGAAGCTTTCTTT. As protein: CASSQWTGTMNTEAFF.

V usage is TRBV7-2 and J usage is TRBJ1-4; 11 nucleotides align to TRBD1. The CDR3 runs to 14 residues. Per the germline V gene, CDR1 is SGHTA and CDR2 is FQGNSA. The ends lost 3 bases at V and 7 bases at J; junction bases unmatched: 1. The CDR3, as DNA: TGTGCCAGCAGCTTCGGGACAGGGGGTGAAAAACTGTTTTTT. This sequence encodes CASSFGTGGEKLFF.

This clonotype has ten or more counts. This chain uses TRBV7-2 with TRBJ2-1, with 10 bases aligning to TRBD2. The CDR3 is 18 amino acids. The V and J ends lost 1 base and 5 bases, in that order; junction bases with no gene match: 11. The germline CDR1 and CDR2 sequences are SGHTA and FQGNSA. The CDR3, as DNA: TGTGCCAGCAGCTTAGGACGGGCTAGCGGGAGCTTCAACAATGAGCAGTTCTTC. This translates into CASSLGRASGSFNNEQFF. The full variable domain, its missing parts supplied by reference TRBV7-2 and TRBJ2-1, is GAGVSQSPSNKVTEKGKDVELRCDPISGHTALYWYRQSLGQGLEFLIYFQGNSAPDKSGLPSDRFSAERTGGSVSTLTIQRTQQEDSAVYLCASSLGRASGSFNNEQFFGPGTRLTVL.

This clonotype was found a few times. J is TRBJ1-1 and V is TRBV18; D might be TRBD1 (5 bases). The CDR3 totals 14 residues. The germline CDR1 and CDR2 sequences are KGHSH and LQKENI. V was cut by 4 bases and J by 6 bases, with 15 bases left in between. CDR3 DNA sequence: TGTGCCAGCTCACACCAAGGGGAGGGCGCTGAAGCTTTCTTT. As protein: CASSHQGEGAEAFF. Drawing the rest from reference TRBV18 and TRBJ1-1, the complete variable domain is NAGVMQNPRHLVRRRGQEARLRCSPMKGHSHVYWYRQLPEEGLKFMVYLQKENIIDESGMPKERFSAEFPKEGPSILRIQQVVRGDSAAYFCASSHQGEGAEAFFGQGTRLTVV.

This chain uses TRBV27 with TRBJ1-2; 8 positions match TRBD1. With V trimmed by 6 bases and J by 8 bases, 11 bases remained unmatched. Looked up from germline, CDR1 is MNHEY and CDR2 is SMNVEV (reference sequence). This CDR3 is 14 amino acids long. The CDR3 loop reads CASRPTGVDSGYTF. The CDR3, as DNA: TGTGCCAGCAGGCCGACAGGGGTCGATTCCGGCTACACCTTC.

This clonotype showed up just a few times. The genes are TRBV7-9 and TRBJ2-1; D is unclear. CDR1 is SEHNR and CDR2 is FQNEAQ in the germline V gene (reference sequence). The CDR3 is 12 residues long. V gave up 1 base and J gave up 7 bases, with 5 bases separating them. The chain's CDR3 is CASSLVINEQFF. The CDR3 region has the DNA TGTGCCAGCAGCTTAGTTATAAATGAGCAGTTCTTC.